Given below is one TCR beta chain in context. Repertoires were generated with immunoSEQ multiplex PCR, while TCRdb's copy carries only in-frame clones and drops some. The sample contains under 100,000 clones, 85% to 95% of which appear only once. The CDR3 consists of 16 residues. V was shortened by 5 bases and J by 0 bases, with 11 bases between the two germline ends. The germline CDR1 and CDR2 sequences are MDHEN and SYDVKM. This sample is drawn from a study of blood T cell repertoires in COVID-19. The overall study: The cDNA or gDNA used as material had been derived from T cells, B-cell-depleted T cells, or PBMCs.

The clonotype originates from a woman aged 55-69 years with active COVID-19. V and J are TRBV28 and TRBJ2-6; D possibly corresponds to TRBD2 (6 bases). The specimen was peripheral blood. The CDR3 protein is CASSRIGSSGANVLTF. The CDR3 coding sequence is TGTGCCAGCAGTCGCATCGGGAGCTCTGGGGCCAACGTCCTGACTTTC.